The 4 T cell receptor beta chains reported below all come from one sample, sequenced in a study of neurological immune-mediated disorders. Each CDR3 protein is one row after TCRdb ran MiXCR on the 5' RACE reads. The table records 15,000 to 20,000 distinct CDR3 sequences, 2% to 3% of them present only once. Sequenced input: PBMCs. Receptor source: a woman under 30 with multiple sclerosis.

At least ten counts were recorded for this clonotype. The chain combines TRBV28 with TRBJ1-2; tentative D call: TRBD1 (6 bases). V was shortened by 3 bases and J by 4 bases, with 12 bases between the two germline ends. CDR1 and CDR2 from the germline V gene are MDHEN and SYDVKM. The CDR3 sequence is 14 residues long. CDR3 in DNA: TGTGCCAGCAGTTTTGGGGGCGCGGGCTATGGCTACACCTTC. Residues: CASSFGGAGYGYTF.

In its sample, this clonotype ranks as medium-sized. The CDR3 coding sequence is TGTGCCAGCAGCCAAGACTTATACACTGAAGCTTTCTTT. It codes for CASSQDLYTEAFF. The genes are TRBV14 and TRBJ1-1; D gene uncertain. V was trimmed by 0 bases and J by 3 bases, leaving 5 bases between them. The CDR3 loop spans 13 amino acids. Germline V gives CDR1 SGHDN, CDR2 FVKESK.

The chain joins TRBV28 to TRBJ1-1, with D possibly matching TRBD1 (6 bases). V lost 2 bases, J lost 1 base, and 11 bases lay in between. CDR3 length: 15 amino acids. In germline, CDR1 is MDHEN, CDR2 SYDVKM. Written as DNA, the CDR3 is TGTGCCAGCAGTTTACAGGGGAAGCGGAACACTGAAGCTTTCTTT. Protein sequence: CASSLQGKRNTEAFF.

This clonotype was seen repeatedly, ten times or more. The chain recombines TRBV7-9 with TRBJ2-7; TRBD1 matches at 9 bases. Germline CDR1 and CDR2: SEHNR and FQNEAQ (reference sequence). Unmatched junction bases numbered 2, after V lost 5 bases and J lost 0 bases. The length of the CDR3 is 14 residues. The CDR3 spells CASSGTGSSYEQYV. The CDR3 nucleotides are TGTGCCAGCAGCGGGACAGGGAGCTCCTACGAGCAGTACGTC.